This T cell receptor beta chain was documented in a study of OX40 agonist ivuxolimab in advanced cancers. Study observations and caveats: Averaging showed that CD8+ T cells had more expanded clones than CD4+ did.

After removal of 6 bases from V and 5 bases from J, the junction contained 7 bases not matched to a gene. This CDR3 comprises 14 residues. Looked up from germline, CDR1 is MNHEY and CDR2 is SMNVEV (reference sequence). On this clone itself: Antigen unknown.

The data were produced by immunoSEQ multiplex PCR, yet TCRdb's version contains in-frame clones alone and is incomplete. The table lists 65,000 to 80,000 clones, roughly 84% of them singletons. The receptor was derived from an adult with an advanced solid tumor such as melanoma, head and neck, liver or kidney cancer. The sequenced sample was CD4+ or CD8+ T cells sorted from blood, obtained in a trial of the OX40 agonist ivuxolimab. The chain carries TRBV27 and TRBJ2-3; 8 positions agree with TRBD1. CDR3 loop: CASSRQGYRDTQYF. The CDR3, as DNA: TGTGCCAGCAGCCGACAGGGGTATAGAGATACGCAGTATTTT.